What follows are 30 T cell receptor beta chains derived from one specimen sequenced in a study of Graves' ophthalmopathy and Graves' hyperthyroidism. Scientists amplified the TCR beta CDR3 regions from RNA transcripts. HTBI primers were used in a first-round RT-PCR, which preceded a second-round multiplex PCR. One entry per CDR3 protein, called by TCRdb with MiXCR from the multiplex PCR reads. Of roughly 700,000 distinct CDR3 sequences in the sample, roughly 40% were seen once. The sample comprised peripheral blood. These receptors were obtained from an adult man with Graves' ophthalmopathy.

This clonotype has a handful of counts. This chain joins TRBV6-1 and TRBJ1-2; D remains ambiguous. Trimming took 6 bases from V and 0 from J, leaving 5 bases between them. CDR1 is MNHNS and CDR2 is SASEGT in the germline V gene. The CDR3 extends over 12 amino acids. The CDR3 DNA reads TGTGCCAGCAGCGTTACTAACTATGGCTACACCTTC. It specifies CASSVTNYGYTF.

This clonotype was seen more than once but under ten times. V gene TRBV7-8 combines with J gene TRBJ2-7, with 7 positions matching TRBD2. Germline trimming cut 4 bases from V and 2 bases from J; bases unmatched to any gene: 20. The length of the CDR3 is 19 residues. Germline loops: CDR1 SGHVS, CDR2 FQNEAQ. CDR3 sequence: CASSSPKRGAPLQTYEQYF. For the CDR3, the DNA is TGTGCCAGCAGCTCCCCAAAGCGGGGAGCACCATTACAAACCTACGAGCAGTACTTC.

The V and J genes are TRBV20-1 and TRBJ2-7; 13 bases agree with TRBD2. V was pared by 3 bases and J by 7 bases, with 9 bases of the junction left unmatched. The CDR3 has 15 amino acids. The germline gives CDR1 DFQATT, CDR2 SNEGSKA (reference sequence). CDR3 residues: CSASPRLAGGGEQYF. The CDR3 DNA reads as TGCAGTGCTAGCCCCAGACTAGCGGGGGGAGGTGAGCAGTACTTC.

In its sample, this clonotype was seen once. In this CDR3 the conserved last residue, phenylalanine or tryptophan, is missing, so a read error is likely. No DNA is shown, since the ends of the CDR3 on it are uncertain; the CDR3 is the one TCRdb lists. The chain links TRBV29-1 to TRBJ1-1; the table's D call TRBD1 went unverified against the DNA. Germline CDR1 and CDR2: SQVTM and ANQGSEA. With termini counted, the CDR3 has 9 amino acids. The CDR3 sequence: CSVELTGGT.

J is TRBJ1-6 and V is TRBV11-2, with D possibly TRBD1 on 6 matching bases. CDR3 size: 17 residues. V gave up 3 bases and J gave up 3 bases, with 15 bases separating them. Germline assignment: CDR1 SGHAT and CDR2 FQNNGV. In nucleotides, the CDR3 is TGTGCCAGCAGCTTCAGACCGACAGGCTACTATAATTCACCCCTCCACTTT. Translation gives CASSFRPTGYYNSPLHF.

This clonotype was counted at least ten times. Sequence at one end of the junction differs from germline and may be a read error. The V call is TRBV10-3, the J call TRBJ1-4, with TRBD1 matching 10 bases. This CDR3 has 14 residues. Looked up from germline, CDR1 is ENHRY and CDR2 is SYGVKD. DNA of the CDR3: TGTGCCAGCAGTGGGACAGGGGTTAATGAAAAACTGTTTTTT. Its translation: CASSGTGVNEKLFF.

The chain couples TRBV7-2 to TRBJ2-7; D might be TRBD2 (5 bases). The V gene's germline CDR1 is SGHTA and CDR2 FQGNSA. Trimming stripped 0 bases from V and 6 bases from J, with 15 bases between. The CDR3 spans 15 residues. CDR3 protein: CASSLASGPLTEQYF. CDR3 in DNA: TGTGCCAGCAGCTTAGCGAGCGGACCACTGACCGAGCAGTACTTC.

In this sample, this clonotype turned up many times. This sequence joins TRBV24-1 and TRBJ1-5; a possible D gene is TRBD1 (5 bases). The CDR3 is 15 amino acids. V was cut by 11 bases and J by 2 bases, with 18 bases left in between. Germline V gives CDR1 KGHDR, CDR2 SFDVKD. In DNA, the CDR3 is TGTGCCAGCAGCCCGGGACCCGGGGGCAATCAGCCCCAGCATTTT. Translation: CASSPGPGGNQPQHF.

This chain uses TRBV7-9 with TRBJ2-7; TRBD1 aligns across 8 bases. Germline CDR1 is SEHNR and CDR2 is FQNEAQ (reference sequence). V lost 9 bases to trimming and J lost 2 bases; unmatched junction nucleotides: 12. CDR3 length: 15 residues. DNA for the CDR3: TGTGCCAGTAGTACCGACAGGGGAAAACCCTACGAGCAGTACTTC. Translating gives CASSTDRGKPYEQYF.

The chain links TRBV20-1 to TRBJ1-4; D call uncertain. This CDR3 comprises 13 residues. V was clipped by 3 bases and J by 4 bases, with 9 bases between them. The germline V gene encodes CDR1 DFQATT and CDR2 SNEGSKA (reference sequence). The CDR3 protein is CSASDGNNEKLFF. CDR3 DNA sequence: TGCAGTGCTAGTGATGGAAATAATGAAAAACTGTTTTTT.

J is TRBJ2-7 and V is TRBV9, with unresolved D. The CDR3 totals 12 residues. Trimming removed 0 bases from V and 5 bases from J, with 6 bases in between. Germline V gene data show CDR1 as SGDLS and CDR2 as YYNGEE. The CDR3 bases are TGTGCCAGCAGCGTAGACTTGGACGAGCAGTACTTC. This sequence encodes CASSVDLDEQYF. The full variable domain, its missing parts supplied by reference TRBV9 and TRBJ2-7, is DSGVTQTPKHLITATGQRVTLRCSPRSGDLSVYWYQQSLDQGLQFLIQYYNGEERAKGNILERFSAQQFPDLHSELNLSSLELGDSALYFCASSVDLDEQYFGPGTRLTVT.

V is TRBV20-1 and J is TRBJ2-2; D perhaps matches TRBD2 (7 bases). Trimming left V 0 bases short and J 4 bases short, with 12 bases between. Germline-derived CDR1 and CDR2 are DFQATT and SNEGSKA (reference sequence). The CDR3 sequence is 15 residues long. CDR3 coding DNA: TGCAGTGCTAGAGATGGGGGAGGGGGCACCGGGGAGCTGTTTTTT. It yields the protein CSARDGGGGTGELFF.

This clonotype has at least ten counts. The chain couples TRBV20-1 to TRBJ1-6, with D tentatively TRBD1 (5 bases). V was cut by 4 bases and J by 6 bases, with 13 bases left in between. The CDR3 is made up of 14 amino acids. Germline CDR1 reads DFQATT; CDR2 reads SNEGSKA (reference sequence). The CDR3 loop is CSATTGGVNSPLHF. DNA of the CDR3: TGCAGTGCTACCACTGGGGGAGTTAATTCACCCCTCCACTTT.

Regarding this clonotype: Because the CDR3 is missing its conserved closing phenylalanine or tryptophan, this is likely a read error. This CDR3 reads CASSYGRNSNQPQHY. The CDR3, as DNA: TGTGCCAGCAGTTACGGACGGAATAGCAATCAGCCCCAGCATTAT. The chain is built from TRBV10-3 and TRBJ1-5; D call uncertain. Germline V CDR1 and CDR2: ENHRY, SYGVKD. CDR3 size: 15 residues.

This chain connects TRBV29-1 to TRBJ2-7; D is unclear. Germline V gives CDR1 SQVTM, CDR2 ANQGSEA. The V end was cut by 8 bases, the J end by 3 bases, with 14 bases between. The CDR3 contains 12 residues. In DNA form, the CDR3 reads TGCAGCTTGGAACCCCAGAGCTACGAGCAGTACTTC. It is translated as CSLEPQSYEQYF.

The count of this clonotype is one. This rearrangement joins TRBV7-9 to TRBJ1-5; D unclear. Trimming cost V 1 base and J 0 bases, with 10 bases left between them. The CDR3 runs to 16 residues. Per germline, CDR1 SEHNR and CDR2 FQNEAQ (reference sequence). CDR3 region: CASSLDEPYSNQPQHF. DNA of the CDR3: TGTGCCAGCAGCTTAGATGAGCCGTATAGCAATCAGCCCCAGCATTTT.

The genes are TRBV6-5 and TRBJ1-2; no clear D. This CDR3 is built from 13 residues. CDR1 is MNHEY, CDR2 SVGAGI, per germline. V was shortened by 7 bases and J by 8 bases, with 17 bases between the two germline ends. CDR3 DNA: TGTGCCAGCAAAAGGGCCCGAACGAACGGCTACACCTTC. Protein sequence: CASKRARTNGYTF.

The chain employs TRBV12-3 or TRBV12-4 and TRBJ2-5; 8 nucleotides match TRBD2. V shed 5 bases and J 4 bases; nucleotides not matched to a gene: 6. The CDR3 totals 14 residues. In DNA form, the CDR3 reads TGTGCCAGCAGTATAAACGGGGGGGGAGAGACCCAGTACTTC. This gives the protein CASSINGGGETQYF.

The count of this clonotype is one. As DNA, the CDR3 is TGTGCCAGCAGCCCCCCGGGACATTACCGGGCTAACTATGGCTACACCTTC. Residues: CASSPPGHYRANYGYTF. The rearrangement uses TRBV12-3 or TRBV12-4 and TRBJ1-2; possible D gene TRBD1, 6 bases. This CDR3 has 17 residues. With 6 bases removed from V and 0 bases from J, the gap between germline ends came to 20 bases.

The chain uses TRBV24-1 and TRBJ1-5; 10 bases are shared with TRBD1. V trimming: 4 bases; J trimming: 3 bases; junction bases outside the gene matches: 8. Germline V gene data show CDR1 as KGHDR and CDR2 as SFDVKD. The CDR3 has 17 amino acids. The CDR3 is CATSDPGTGEYNQPQHF. The CDR3 DNA is TGTGCCACCAGTGACCCAGGGACAGGGGAGTACAATCAGCCCCAGCATTTT.

With respect to this clonotype: Compared with germline, one end of the junction differs, possibly owing to a read error. The rearrangement joins TRBV7-3 to TRBJ1-2, with D tentatively TRBD1 (5 bases). From germline, CDR1 is SGHTA and CDR2 FQGTGA. The length of the CDR3 is 16 residues. The CDR3 bases are TGCGCCAGCAGCCAAGATGGGGGGGTCACAACCTATGGCTACACCTTC. Translated: CASSQDGGVTTYGYTF.

Comment on this clonotype: This may be a read error: a much more frequent sequence differs by one nucleotide. This chain uses TRBV7-2 with TRBJ1-1, with a possible D match to TRBD1 (5 bases). The CDR3 sequence is 13 residues long. Germline CDR1 reads SGHTA; CDR2 reads FQGNSA. V gave up 5 bases and J gave up 3 bases, with 10 bases separating them. As DNA, the CDR3 is TGTGCCAGCAGCCACCCGGGGGACACTGAAGCTTTCTTT. Protein product: CASSHPGDTEAFF.

About this clonotype: The junction and the germline gene differ at one end; a read error may be behind it. This chain connects TRBV29-1 to TRBJ2-2; TRBD1 agrees at 8 bases. The CDR3 totals 16 residues. Germline loops: CDR1 SQVTM, CDR2 ANQGSEA. DNA of the CDR3: TGCAGCGTTGAAGACTCGGTACAGGGGGTGACCGGGGAGCTGTCTTGG. Residues: CSVEDSVQGVTGELSW.

The chain couples TRBV11-2 to TRBJ2-3; no firm D call. CDR3 length equals 12 residues. Trimming took off 1 base at V and 12 bases at J, with 11 bases between the two ends. The germline CDR1 and CDR2 sequences are SGHAT and FQNNGV. CDR3 amino acids: CASSLVVSSQYF. In DNA form, the CDR3 reads TGTGCCAGCAGCTTAGTGGTATCTAGTCAGTATTTT.

This clonotype was observed at least ten times. The genes are TRBV2 and TRBJ1-5; D gene ambiguous. The CDR3 runs to 15 residues. Trimming removed 5 bases from V and 7 bases from J, with 18 bases in between. Germline CDR1 reads SNHLY; CDR2 reads FYNNEI. Written as DNA, the CDR3 is TGTGCCAGCAGTCTTACCCCGGTATCTATACAGCCCCAGCATTTT. It specifies CASSLTPVSIQPQHF.

This chain connects TRBV2 to TRBJ2-7, with 7 bases fitting TRBD1. The CDR3 is 15 residues long. Germline lookup yields CDR1 SNHLY and CDR2 FYNNEI. The V segment lost 6 bases and the J segment 3 bases; nucleotides outside the gene matches: 11. CDR3 nucleotides: TGTGCCAGCAGCCTCCCAGGGGGATTCAGCTACGAGCAGTACTTC. It encodes CASSLPGGFSYEQYF. The full variable domain, completed using reference TRBV2 and TRBJ2-7, is EPEVTQTPSHQVTQMGQEVILRCVPISNHLYFYWYRQILGQKVEFLVSFYNNEISEKSEIFDDQFSVERPDGSNFTLKIRSTKLEDSAMYFCASSLPGGFSYEQYFGPGTRLTVT.

This clonotype appeared a few times. V is TRBV7-2 and J is TRBJ2-5; TRBD1 aligns across 7 bases. Germline values: CDR1 SGHTA, CDR2 FQGNSA. Trimming cost V 1 base and J 4 bases; bases outside gene matches: 6. The CDR3 sequence is 15 residues long. DNA for the CDR3: TGTGCCAGCAGCTTAGGGGGACAGTCGGGAGAGACCCAGTACTTC. Its translation is CASSLGGQSGETQYF.

The chain carries TRBV3-1 and TRBJ1-1, with D possibly TRBD1 on 5 matching bases. The CDR3 runs 12 residues. V was clipped by 3 bases and J by 11 bases, with 13 bases between them. CDR1 is LGHDT and CDR2 is YNNKEL in the germline V gene (reference sequence). The CDR3 spells CASSHGGWDAFF. The CDR3 coding sequence is TGTGCCAGCAGCCATGGTGGGTGGGACGCTTTCTTT.

The DNA for the CDR3 is TGCAGTGCCAGATTCGGGGGGGACACAGAGTACTTC. It is translated as CSARFGGDTEYF. The gene calls are TRBV20-1 and TRBJ2-5, with TRBD2 matching over 8 bases. CDR3 length equals 12 residues. Looked up from germline, CDR1 is DFQATT and CDR2 is SNEGSKA (reference sequence). V trimming: 6 bases; J trimming: 12 bases; junction bases outside the gene matches: 12.

This clonotype was picked up one time. This chain links TRBV7-9 with TRBJ2-7; D is perhaps TRBD1 (6 bases). The V end was cut by 5 bases, the J end by 4 bases, with 18 bases between. Germline assignment: CDR1 SEHNR and CDR2 FQNEAQ (reference sequence). This CDR3 region has 15 residues. The CDR3 spells CASSQVVSQGYEQYF. The CDR3 bases are TGTGCCAGCAGCCAAGTAGTGTCACAGGGTTACGAGCAGTACTTC.